The text below deals with one TCR beta chain. This clonotype appeared many times. Its antigen target is currently unknown. There are no base qualities to consult, and no much larger clone falls within one base. The data are from a study of early T cells in non-severe SARS-CoV-2 infection (dated by TCRdb to the early 2020s). Regarding the research as a whole: TCR sequencing used bulk RNA from unsorted whole blood, so alpha and beta chains could not be paired. General conclusions and limits of the study: Matching against VDJdb was skewed toward anti-spike CD8 responses, likely underestimated virus-specific expansions, and missed private and CD4 specificities.

A case-control design nested within a healthcare worker cohort in London, UK, was used, with weekly nasopharyngeal swab PCR tests and blood sampling performed. Healthcare workers were enrolled in the week of the UK lockdown, from 23 to 31 March 2020, and were followed every week for up to roughly 15 weeks. Measured from the cysteine to the phenylalanine, the CDR3 is 18 residues long. Solely the CDR3 DNA is kept, with 54 bases framed from the first base. The germline V gene yields LGHNA for CDR1 and YNFKEQ for CDR2. V trim: 1 base; J trim: 3 bases; unmatched bases: 8. The receptor library was made with 5' RACE. Sequencing took place on a NextSeq 500. The TCR library protocol attached unique molecular identifiers to individual cDNA molecules to correct for sequencing error and PCR bias. Both TCR alpha and beta chains were sequenced, and tight co-correlation was observed between alpha and beta sequence abundances in each sample. Per the authors' processing: Decombinator V4 was used to annotate the V gene, J gene and CDR3 of the TCR sequences. TCRs were defined as expanded if a significant change between any two time points was detected under a Poisson model with p below 0.0001. TCR abundances were normalised to the total number of TCRs sequenced per sample and expressed as counts per million. MAIT TCRs were defined by TRAV1-2 paired with TRAJ12, TRAJ20 or TRAJ33, and iNKT TCRs by TRAV10 paired with TRAJ18. VDJdb, accessed 1 November 2021, was searched for CMV, EBV and SARS-CoV-2 annotated TCRs, with TCRs annotated for multiple antigens excluded. The public reads were quality trimmed at Q25 with fastp and then assembled into clones with MiXCR by TCRdb, keeping productive beta chains. All rows with the same CDR3 protein become a single entry with the most common DNA and genes. These V and J calls originate from TCRdb's pipeline instead of the authors' own analysis. The sample yields 60,000 to 75,000 distinct CDR3 sequences; around 11% were counted once. Roughly 6.1% of the sample is taken by the ten largest.

Recombination linked TRBV4-2 to TRBJ2-4; the central 11 bases match TRBD2. The sequencing sample was made of whole blood. The TCR sequence derives from an adult who was a healthcare worker with PCR-confirmed SARS-CoV-2 infection or an uninfected control (not recorded which). The nucleotide sequence reads as follows: TGTGCCAGCAGCCAAGGAGTAGCGGGGGGGCTCGACAAAAACATTCAGTACTTC. Its protein reads: CASSQGVAGGLDKNIQYF.